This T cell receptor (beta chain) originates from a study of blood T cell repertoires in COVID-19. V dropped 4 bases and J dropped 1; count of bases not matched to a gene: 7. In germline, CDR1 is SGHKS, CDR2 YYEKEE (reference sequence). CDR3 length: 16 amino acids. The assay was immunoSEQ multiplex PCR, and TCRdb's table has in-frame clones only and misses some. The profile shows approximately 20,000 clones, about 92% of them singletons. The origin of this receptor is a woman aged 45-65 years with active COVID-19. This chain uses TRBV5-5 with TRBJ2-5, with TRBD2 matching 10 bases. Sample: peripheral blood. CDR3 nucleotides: TGTGCCAGCAGCCTCGCTAGCGGGAGCTTCCAAGAGACCCAGTACTTC. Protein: CASSLASGSFQETQYF.